This is a list of T cell receptor beta chains from one sample in a study of blood T cell repertoires in COVID-19. Clones were read by immunoSEQ multiplex PCR, and TCRdb kept only the in-frame ones, dropping some. Seen here are over 150,000 clones, more than 70% observed once, and the top ten hold 13% to 15%. The sequencing sample was made of peripheral blood. These receptors came from a man between 18 and 35 years old with active or convalescent COVID-19. Both conserved end residues are part of each CDR3. The order of the fields is D gene, V gene, J gene, CDR3 protein, CDR3 DNA. A D gene is named only where the DNA matches it firmly.

TRBD1	TRBV5-5	TRBJ2-7	CASSLRETGGSAGPYEQYF	TGTGCCAGCAGCTTGAGAGAGACAGGGGGCTCAGCGGGACCCTACGAGCAGTACTTC
NA	TRBV18	TRBJ1-1	CASSPRGMNTEAFF	TGTGCCAGCTCACCAAGGGGAATGAACACTGAAGCTTTCTTT
TRBD2	TRBV4-2	TRBJ2-1	CASSQVSGGAVNEQFF	TGTGCCAGCAGCCAAGTAAGCGGGGGGGCTGTCAATGAGCAGTTCTTC
TRBD2	TRBV11-3	TRBJ2-1	CASSSGVNEQFF	TGTGCCAGCAGCAGCGGGGTAAATGAGCAGTTCTTC
TRBD1	TRBV7-2	TRBJ1-6	CASSPKTGSNSPLHF	TGTGCCAGCAGCCCAAAGACAGGGTCCAATTCACCCCTCCACTTT
TRBD1	TRBV28	TRBJ1-2	CASSFPSGGYGYTF	TGTGCCAGCAGTTTTCCCTCAGGGGGCTATGGCTACACCTTC
TRBD2	TRBV6-4	TRBJ2-3	CASSAQAGGSDTQYF	TGTGCCAGCAGCGCCCAGGCGGGAGGGTCAGATACGCAGTATTTT
TRBD1	TRBV4-1	TRBJ2-7	CASSQGEGQGYEQYF	TGCGCCAGCAGCCAAGGAGAAGGACAGGGTTACGAGCAGTACTTC
NA	TRBV5-1	TRBJ2-7	CASRIRQGGSYEQYF	TGCGCCAGCAGAATACGACAGGGAGGTTCCTACGAGCAGTACTTC
TRBD1	TRBV6-2/TRBV6-3	TRBJ2-7	CASSLTGGFYEQYF	TGTGCCAGCAGTTTGACAGGGGGCTTCTACGAGCAGTACTTC
NA	TRBV2	TRBJ1-4	CASSPQGSATNEKLFF	TGTGCCAGCAGCCCACAGGGAAGTGCAACTAATGAAAAACTGTTTTTT
NA	TRBV10-3	TRBJ1-4	CAIGIGTPNEKLFF	TGTGCCATCGGCATAGGGACACCAAATGAAAAACTGTTTTTT